A single sample gave rise to the 6 T cell receptor beta chains below, sequenced in a study of T cells in Graves' hyperthyroidism and ophthalmopathy. Amplification of TCR beta CDR3 regions was performed using RNA transcripts as template. Researchers ran a first-round RT-PCR on the TCR CDR3 using the HTBI primer set. Via MiXCR, TCRdb re-called the multiplex PCR reads, giving one row per CDR3 protein. The sample carries hundreds of thousands of distinct CDR3 sequences, approximately 14% recorded once. The sequenced sample consisted of blood. These receptors were collected from a young woman with Graves' hyperthyroidism.

The chain is built from TRBV5-6 and TRBJ1-2, with D maybe TRBD1 (5 bases). V was pared by 0 bases and J by 1 base, with 10 bases between. CDR3 size: 15 residues. Germline loops: CDR1 SGHDT, CDR2 YYEEEE. CDR3 nucleotides: TGTGCCAGCAGCTTGGGGCAGGGAAGTAACTATGGCTACACCTTC. Its translation: CASSLGQGSNYGYTF.

CDR3 sequence: CASTLRASTDTQYF. CDR3 DNA: TGTGCCAGCACCCTGAGGGCCTCCACAGATACGCAGTATTTT. This chain links TRBV6-1 with TRBJ2-3, with a tentative D call TRBD2 (5 bases). Germline loops: CDR1 MNHNS, CDR2 SASEGT. Trimming removed 7 bases at V and 2 bases at J, with 13 bases between. This CDR3 has 14 residues.

This clonotype has a count of ten or more. V usage is TRBV15 and J usage is TRBJ1-3; D is ambiguous. Germline-derived CDR1 and CDR2 are LNHNV and YYDKDF (reference sequence). Trimming shortened V by 3 bases and J by 5 bases, and 8 bases separated the two germline ends. This CDR3 contains 13 residues. CDR3 nucleotide sequence: TGTGCCACCAGCAGCAGCCACAGAAACACCATATATTTT. This codes for CATSSSHRNTIYF. Complete variable domain (other parts from reference TRBV15 and TRBJ1-3): DAMVIQNPRYQVTQFGKPVTLSCSQTLNHNVMYWYQQKSSQAPKLLFHYYDKDFNNEADTPDNFQSRRPNTSFCFLDIRSPGLGDTAMYLCATSSSHRNTIYFGEGSWLTVV.

This clonotype appeared a few times. The chain links TRBV19 to TRBJ2-3, with 10 bases fitting TRBD2. Losses at the gene ends were 6 bases for V and 3 bases for J; bases not matched to a gene: 9. There are 16 residues in the CDR3. In germline, CDR1 is LNHDA, CDR2 SQIVND (reference sequence). CDR3 in DNA: TGTGCCAGTAGAGACCCGGGACTAGCGAATACAGATACGCAGTATTTT. It encodes CASRDPGLANTDTQYF. Full variable domain (rest looked up from reference TRBV19 and TRBJ2-3): DGGITQSPKYLFRKEGQNVTLSCEQNLNHDAMYWYRQDPGQGLRLIYYSQIVNDFQKGDIAEGYSVSREKKESFPLTVTSAQKNPTAFYLCASRDPGLANTDTQYFGPGTRLTVL.

This clonotype has more than one count but fewer than ten. V and J are TRBV20-1 and TRBJ2-2; TRBD2 is a possible D gene (5 bases). The ends were cut back, 3 bases at V and 8 bases at J, with 13 bases in the middle. There are 13 residues in the CDR3. Germline CDR1 DFQATT, CDR2 SNEGSKA (reference sequence). DNA for the CDR3: TGCAGTGCTAGGGACTCCCCCCCAGGGGAGCTGTTTTTT. It is translated as CSARDSPPGELFF.

This clonotype came up many times. V usage is TRBV3-1 and J usage is TRBJ2-2, with D maybe TRBD1 (6 bases). The CDR3 is 15 residues long. V was trimmed by 3 bases and J by 6 bases, leaving 14 bases between them. The germline V gene has CDR1 LGHDT and CDR2 YNNKEL (reference sequence). CDR3: CASSQGTGIAGELFF. The CDR3 coding sequence is TGTGCCAGCAGCCAGGGAACAGGGATTGCCGGGGAGCTGTTTTTT. The complete variable domain, with remaining parts taken from reference TRBV3-1 and TRBJ2-2, reads DTAVSQTPKYLVTQMGNDKSIKCEQNLGHDTMYWYKQDSKKFLKIMFSYNNKELIINETVPNRFSPKSPDKAHLNLHINSLELGDSAVYFCASSQGTGIAGELFFGEGSRLTVL.